One sample yielded the 21 T cell receptor beta chains listed below, sequenced in a study of OX40 agonist ivuxolimab in advanced cancers. The data were produced by immunoSEQ multiplex PCR, yet TCRdb's version contains in-frame clones alone and is incomplete. Among around 76,000 clones listed, around 84% were seen once. The sample was CD4+ or CD8+ T cells sorted from blood, taken in a trial of the OX40 agonist ivuxolimab. These TCRs come from an adult with an advanced solid tumor such as melanoma, head and neck, liver or kidney cancer.

V is TRBV28 and J is TRBJ1-2, with a possible D match to TRBD1 (6 bases). The CDR3 has 14 residues. Germline CDR1 is MDHEN and CDR2 is SYDVKM. Trimming took 6 bases from V and 4 from J, leaving 15 bases between them. The CDR3 coding sequence is TGTGCCAGCAGACTCGGGACACCGGCCTATGGCTACACCTTC. Amino acids: CASRLGTPAYGYTF.

This chain joins TRBV5-1 and TRBJ1-2, with TRBD1 matching over 8 bases. Losses at the gene ends were 0 bases for V and 8 bases for J; bases not matched to a gene: 9. The CDR3 sequence is 15 residues long. Germline V CDR1 and CDR2: SGHRS, YFSETQ. The CDR3 DNA reads TGCGCCAGCAGCTTGGCCAGGGACAGGTTGTGGGGCTACACCTTC. The encoded protein is CASSLARDRLWGYTF. The full variable domain, completed using reference TRBV5-1 and TRBJ1-2, is KAGVTQTPRYLIKTRGQQVTLSCSPISGHRSVSWYQQTPGQGLQFLFEYFSETQRNKGNFPGRFSGRQFSNSRSEMNVSTLELGDSALYLCASSLARDRLWGYTFGSGTRLTVV.

This sequence joins TRBV5-1 and TRBJ2-7; a weak D match, TRBD2 (6 bases). Germline assignment: CDR1 SGHRS and CDR2 YFSETQ. The CDR3 totals 15 residues. V lost 0 bases to trimming and J lost 0 bases, with 10 bases between them. The CDR3 DNA sequence: TGCGCCAGCAGCTTGGGGGGAGGATACTCCTACGAGCAGTACTTC. Translation gives CASSLGGGYSYEQYF.

The chain carries TRBV9 and TRBJ2-5, with D uncertain. The germline gives CDR1 SGDLS, CDR2 YYNGEE. V lost 3 bases and J 1 base, leaving 7 bases between the germline ends. The CDR3 loop spans 13 amino acids. DNA of the CDR3: TGTGCCAGCAGCGATTGGGCCCAAGAGACCCAGTACTTC. This encodes CASSDWAQETQYF.

The chain links TRBV2 to TRBJ2-3, with 8 bases fitting TRBD1. CDR3 length equals 15 residues. V was clipped by 4 bases and J by 3 bases; unmatched bases: 6. Germline lookup yields CDR1 SNHLY and CDR2 FYNNEI. The CDR3 DNA is TGTGCCAGCAGTGGGCAGGGGGCGGGTACAGATACGCAGTATTTT. It encodes CASSGQGAGTDTQYF. The full variable domain, completed using reference TRBV2 and TRBJ2-3, is EPEVTQTPSHQVTQMGQEVILRCVPISNHLYFYWYRQILGQKVEFLVSFYNNEISEKSEIFDDQFSVERPDGSNFTLKIRSTKLEDSAMYFCASSGQGAGTDTQYFGPGTRLTVL.

This sequence joins TRBV7-2 and TRBJ2-5; D ambiguous. Trimming left V 3 bases short and J 9 bases short, with 11 bases between. This CDR3 contains 12 residues. CDR1 and CDR2 from the germline V gene are SGHTA and FQGNSA. This CDR3 is CASSLMTRAQYF. Written as DNA, the CDR3 is TGTGCCAGCAGCTTGATGACCAGAGCCCAGTACTTC.

The chain is built from TRBV28 and TRBJ1-6; D call uncertain. Germline V gene lookup returns CDR1 MDHEN and CDR2 SYDVKM. This CDR3 is 15 amino acids long. V was clipped by 5 bases and J by 1 base, with 9 bases between them. CDR3 sequence: CASSGRASYNSPLHF. CDR3 DNA: TGTGCCAGCAGTGGGAGGGCGTCCTATAATTCACCCCTCCACTTT.

The chain is built from TRBV19 and TRBJ1-1; D remains ambiguous. V was pared by 3 bases and J by 1 base, with 12 bases between. The CDR3 extends over 15 amino acids. CDR1 and CDR2 (germline): LNHDA, SQIVND (reference sequence). The CDR3 protein is CASSITVWSNTEAFF. DNA of the CDR3: TGTGCCAGTAGTATTACTGTGTGGTCGAACACTGAAGCTTTCTTT.

The chain couples TRBV6-4 to TRBJ2-3; 12 bases are shared with TRBD2. The CDR3 has 14 residues. CDR1 and CDR2 (germline): MRHNA, SNTAGT. The ends lost 2 bases at V and 8 bases at J; junction bases unmatched: 2. The CDR3 protein is CASSDELAGGTQYF. For the CDR3, the DNA is TGTGCCAGCAGTGACGAACTAGCGGGGGGTACGCAGTATTTT.

This clone has only a few counts. V is TRBV18 and J is TRBJ2-3; D gene ambiguous. The ends were cut back, 3 bases at V and 2 bases at J, with 18 bases in the middle. Germline CDR1 and CDR2: KGHSH and LQKENI. This CDR3 spans 17 amino acids. The CDR3 region has the DNA TGTGCCAGCTCACCGTCCGCGGCCGGTCCTATCACAGATACGCAGTATTTT. Amino acid sequence: CASSPSAAGPITDTQYF.

The rearrangement uses TRBV7-2 and TRBJ2-1; D may be TRBD2 (5 bases). The germline V and J ends were trimmed by 1 base and 0 bases, with 10 bases remaining between them. CDR3 length: 16 amino acids. Germline lookup yields CDR1 SGHTA and CDR2 FQGNSA. CDR3 sequence: CASSLVAGSSYNEQFF. As DNA, the CDR3 is TGTGCCAGCAGCTTAGTTGCGGGCAGCTCCTACAATGAGCAGTTCTTC.

CDR3 region: CASSYSRQTYEQYF. For the CDR3, the DNA is TGTGCCAGCAGTTACTCCAGGCAGACCTACGAGCAGTACTTC. The gene calls are TRBV6-5 and TRBJ2-7; no clear D. Trimming stripped 0 bases from V and 2 bases from J, with 8 bases between. CDR3 size: 14 residues. Germline CDR1 and CDR2: MNHEY and SVGAGI.

This chain joins TRBV5-1 and TRBJ2-7, with no clear D. Deletions cut 4 bases from V and 2 bases from J, with 7 bases between. CDR1 and CDR2 (germline): SGHRS, YFSETQ. The CDR3 contains 12 residues. DNA of the CDR3: TGCGCCAGCAGCCAACCCCCCTACGAGCAGTACTTC. Translated, it gives CASSQPPYEQYF.

The chain couples TRBV4-1 to TRBJ1-6, with TRBD1 as a possible D gene (6 bases). The CDR3 consists of 17 residues. V lost 1 base and J lost 14, with 24 bases in between. Per germline, CDR1 MGHRA and CDR2 YSYEKL. CDR3 DNA: TGCGCCAGCAGCCAAGTTCATATGGGACTCCCCGAGGGGGCCCTCCACTTT. This translates into CASSQVHMGLPEGALHF.

This clone was detected once. The rearrangement joins TRBV27 to TRBJ1-1; 7 bases match TRBD1. V was clipped by 5 bases and J by 1 base; unmatched bases: 7. The CDR3 has 15 residues. The V gene's germline CDR1 is MNHEY and CDR2 SMNVEV (reference sequence). The chain's CDR3 is CASSKLRGGNTEAFF. CDR3 nucleotide sequence: TGTGCCAGCAGTAAACTCAGGGGGGGGAACACTGAAGCTTTCTTT.

The J gene is TRBJ1-4, the V gene TRBV4-3; D uncertain. The CDR3 runs to 14 residues. Trimming cost V 4 bases and J 7 bases, with 13 bases left between them. Germline CDR1 is LGHNA and CDR2 is YSLEER. CDR3 DNA sequence: TGCGCCAGCAGCCTGGGAGTGGGAATTGAAAAACTGTTTTTT. Its protein product is CASSLGVGIEKLFF.

This clone occurred once. J is TRBJ2-3 and V is TRBV5-1; TRBD1 might be the D (6 bases). The V gene's germline CDR1 is SGHRS and CDR2 YFSETQ. The CDR3 runs 14 residues. The V end lost 0 bases, the J end lost 3 bases, and 8 bases lay between the germline ends. The CDR3 DNA reads TGCGCCAGCAGCTTGGGACAGGTAACAGATACGCAGTATTTT. It encodes CASSLGQVTDTQYF.

V and J are TRBV27 and TRBJ2-5; tentative D call: TRBD1 (6 bases). The CDR3 is made up of 14 amino acids. The germline V and J ends were trimmed by 4 bases and 6 bases, with 15 bases remaining between them. CDR1 and CDR2 (germline): MNHEY, SMNVEV (reference sequence). CDR3 coding DNA: TGTGCCAGCAGTTCTATTCGACAGGCCCAGACCCAGTACTTC. It encodes CASSSIRQAQTQYF.

Concerning this clone: A much more abundant neighbour one base away suggests this may be a read error. This CDR3 is CASSSTVNQPQHF. In nucleotides, the CDR3 is TGTGCCAGCAGCTCAACAGTAAATCAGCCCCAGCATTTT. The genes are TRBV7-9 and TRBJ1-5; D is unresolved. CDR3 length: 13 amino acids. Trimming took 4 bases from V and 4 from J, leaving 8 bases between them. CDR1 is SEHNR and CDR2 is FQNEAQ in the germline V gene (reference sequence).

The gene calls are TRBV19 and TRBJ1-5, with TRBD1 matching over 10 bases. Germline CDR1 reads LNHDA; CDR2 reads SQIVND (reference sequence). The V gene end was trimmed by 3 bases and the J gene end by 7 bases; junction bases not matched to a gene: 12. The CDR3 contains 17 residues. In DNA, the CDR3 is TGTGCCAGTAGTATTTTTTATGAGACAGGGGGCTTGCAGCCCCAGCATTTT. Encoded protein: CASSIFYETGGLQPQHF.

The chain recombines TRBV6-5 with TRBJ2-5, with D tentatively TRBD2 (6 bases). Deletions cut 4 bases from V and 5 bases from J, with 17 bases between. The CDR3 length is 15 residues. The germline CDR1 and CDR2 sequences are MNHEY and SVGAGI. In DNA form, the CDR3 reads TGTGCCAGCAGTTCCCATATCGGGGGAGAGGAGACCCAGTACTTC. It encodes CASSSHIGGEETQYF.